This T cell receptor beta chain was obtained from a study of blood T cell repertoires in COVID-19. Across the whole study: Specimens from acute and convalescent COVID-19 originated in the United States, Italy and Spain. T cells, B-cell-depleted T cells, or PBMCs supplied cDNA or gDNA.

Germline V CDR1 and CDR2: MNHEY, SMNVEV (reference sequence). Trimming removed 0 bases from V and 6 bases from J; junction bases left unmatched: 5. This CDR3 contains 15 residues. TCRdb's table, derived via immunoSEQ multiplex PCR, lists solely in-frame clones and lacks some. The profile shows around 67,000 clones, more than 70% of them singletons. The V and J genes are TRBV27 and TRBJ2-1, with 7 bases lining up with TRBD2. Sequenced: peripheral blood. The TCR was taken from a man aged 45-60 years with active COVID-19. The CDR3 protein is CASSLSLGGGNEQFF. The CDR3 DNA follows: TGTGCCAGCAGTTTATCCCTGGGGGGGGGCAATGAGCAGTTCTTC.